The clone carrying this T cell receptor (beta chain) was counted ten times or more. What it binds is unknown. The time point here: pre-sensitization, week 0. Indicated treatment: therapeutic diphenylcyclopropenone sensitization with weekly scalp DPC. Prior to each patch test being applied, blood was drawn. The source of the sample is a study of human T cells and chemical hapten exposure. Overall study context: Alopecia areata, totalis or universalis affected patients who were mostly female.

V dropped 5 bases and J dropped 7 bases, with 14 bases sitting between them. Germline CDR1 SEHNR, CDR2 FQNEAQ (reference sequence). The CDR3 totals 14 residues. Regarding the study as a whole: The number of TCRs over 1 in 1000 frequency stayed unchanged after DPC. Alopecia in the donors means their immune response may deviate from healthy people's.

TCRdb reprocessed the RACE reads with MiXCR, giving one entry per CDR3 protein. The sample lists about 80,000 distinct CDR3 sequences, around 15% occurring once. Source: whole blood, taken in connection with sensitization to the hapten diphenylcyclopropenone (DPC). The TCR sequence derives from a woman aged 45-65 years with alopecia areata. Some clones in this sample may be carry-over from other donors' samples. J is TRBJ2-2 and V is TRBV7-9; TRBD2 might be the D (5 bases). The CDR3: CASSPTRLGGELFF. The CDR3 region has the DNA TGTGCCAGCAGCCCTACTAGACTGGGCGGGGAGCTGTTTTTT.